These T cell receptor beta chains were read from a single sample in a study of T cell repertoires in cytomegalovirus infection. TCRdb re-called the reads with MiXCR, one entry per CDR3 protein. This repertoire shows 200,000 to 300,000 distinct CDR3 sequences, roughly 13% found once; its top ten account for 8.5% to 10%. The specimen was PBMCs. The receptors were gathered from a human donor in good health (CMV status not recorded). Some clones in this sample may be carry-over from other donors' samples. CDR3s include the opening cysteine and the closing phenylalanine or tryptophan. A D gene is named only where the DNA matches it firmly. The size of a clone is reported for some rows only, either as once, few or many, or as a class for expanded clones.

length	size	V	J	D	DNA	CDR3
15	-	TRBV2	TRBJ2-2	-	TGTGCCAGCAGTGAATTGGGGGGGCCAACCGGGGAGCTGTTTTTT	CASSELGGPTGELFF
18	few	TRBV28	TRBJ2-6	TRBD1	TGTGCCAGCAAAAGGAAGGGGGCGCTGAGATCTGGGGCCAACGTCCTGACTTTC	CASKRKGALRSGANVLTF
15	-	TRBV14	TRBJ1-1	-	TGTGCCAGCACCGGCCGTGGGAGGGGGGACACTGAAGCTTTCTTT	CASTGRGRGDTEAFF
13	many	TRBV19	TRBJ2-1	-	TGTGCCAGTAGTATAGTTTCAGCCAATGAGCAGTTCTTC	CASSIVSANEQFF
14	few	TRBV6-2/TRBV6-3	TRBJ2-5	-	TGTGCCAGCAGCCCCCCGGATACATTAGAGACCCAGTACTTC	CASSPPDTLETQYF
17	few	TRBV15	TRBJ1-1	-	TGTGCCACCAGCATGCTGAAGATTGCCGCGAGGAACACTGAAGCTTTCTTT	CATSMLKIAARNTEAFF
16	few	TRBV20-1	TRBJ2-5	-	TGCAGTGCTAGAGATGAGGGCAGGGGAGAAGTGGAGACCCAGTACTTC	CSARDEGRGEVETQYF
15	many	TRBV14	TRBJ2-7	-	TGTGCCAGCAGCCCGGCCGGGGCACTCTCCTACGAGCAGTACTTC	CASSPAGALSYEQYF
14	many	TRBV5-1	TRBJ2-7	TRBD1	TGTGCCAGCAGCTCGGGACAGGGGCCCTACGAGCAGTACTTC	CASSSGQGPYEQYF
12	few	TRBV11-2	TRBJ2-7	-	TGTGCCAGCAGCCAGGTAAACTACGAGCAGTACTTC	CASSQVNYEQYF
16	few	TRBV4-3	TRBJ2-5	-	TGCGCCAGCAGCCAAGAGCCCCGGGGGCGAGAAGAGACCCAGTACTTC	CASSQEPRGREETQYF
13	few	TRBV4-2	TRBJ2-5	-	TGTGCCAGCAGCCAAGATATGAGGGAGACCCAGTACTTC	CASSQDMRETQYF
12	few	TRBV14	TRBJ1-1	-	TGTGCCAAAAACAGGGACGGCACTGAAGCTTTCTTT	CAKNRDGTEAFF
13	-	TRBV4-2	TRBJ1-1	-	TGTGCCAGCAGCGAACAATACAACACTGAAGCTTTCTTT	CASSEQYNTEAFF
15	-	TRBV5-1	TRBJ1-4	-	TGCGCCAGCAGCTTGGTTGGAGACTTCAATGAAAAACTGTTTTTT	CASSLVGDFNEKLFF
14	-	TRBV3-1	TRBJ1-2	TRBD1	TGTGCCAGCAGCCAAGCGACAGGGGAGGAAGGCTACACCTTC	CASSQATGEEGYTF
16	many	TRBV7-9	TRBJ2-7	TRBD2	TGTGCCAGCAGCTTAGACCGGACTAGCGCGACCTACGAGCAGTACTTC	CASSLDRTSATYEQYF
14	many	TRBV7-9	TRBJ1-1	-	TGTGCCAGCAGCCCTACCCAGGTGAACACTGAAGCTTTCTTT	CASSPTQVNTEAFF
16	few	TRBV4-2	TRBJ2-6	-	TGTGCCAGCAGCCAAGAGACATACTCTGGGGCCAACGTCCTGACTTTC	CASSQETYSGANVLTF
19	-	TRBV14	TRBJ1-1	-	TGTGCCAGCAGCCAAGACGGGGCGTTAATCGGGGGCTGGAACACTGAAGCTTTCTTT	CASSQDGALIGGWNTEAFF
15	many	TRBV27	TRBJ1-5	TRBD1	TGTGCCAGCAGTTCAGGGACAGGGGGAGGTCAGCCCCAGCATTTT	CASSSGTGGGQPQHF
16	-	TRBV6-2/TRBV6-3	TRBJ2-5	-	TGTGCCAGAAGTTACCCTGGACAGGGAGGGCAAGAGACCCAGTACTTC	CARSYPGQGGQETQYF
15	-	TRBV5-1	TRBJ2-2	TRBD1	TGCGCCAGCAGACAAGACAGGGCCTACACCGGGGAGCTGTTTTTT	CASRQDRAYTGELFF
15	-	TRBV6-2/TRBV6-3	TRBJ2-5	TRBD2	TGTGCCAGCAGTTACCCCCTAGCGGGGGTAGAGACCCAGTACTTC	CASSYPLAGVETQYF